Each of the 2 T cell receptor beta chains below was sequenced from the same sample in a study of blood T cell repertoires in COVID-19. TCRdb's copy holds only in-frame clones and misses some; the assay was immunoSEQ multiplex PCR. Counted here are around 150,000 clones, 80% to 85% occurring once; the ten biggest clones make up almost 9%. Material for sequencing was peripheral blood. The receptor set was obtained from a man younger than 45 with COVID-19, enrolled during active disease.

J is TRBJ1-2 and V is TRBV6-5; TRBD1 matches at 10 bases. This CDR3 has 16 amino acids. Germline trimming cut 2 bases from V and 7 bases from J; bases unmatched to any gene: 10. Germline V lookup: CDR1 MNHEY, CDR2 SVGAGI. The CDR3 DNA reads TGTGCCAGCAGTTACGGGGGGGGGACAGGGGTAGGTGGCTACACCTTC. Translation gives CASSYGGGTGVGGYTF.

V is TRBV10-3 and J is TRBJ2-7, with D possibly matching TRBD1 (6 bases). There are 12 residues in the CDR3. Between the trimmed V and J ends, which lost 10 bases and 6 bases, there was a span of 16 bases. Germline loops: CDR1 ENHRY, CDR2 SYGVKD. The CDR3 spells CATSTGQVEQYF. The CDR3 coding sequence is TGTGCCACCTCAACAGGGCAAGTCGAGCAGTACTTC.